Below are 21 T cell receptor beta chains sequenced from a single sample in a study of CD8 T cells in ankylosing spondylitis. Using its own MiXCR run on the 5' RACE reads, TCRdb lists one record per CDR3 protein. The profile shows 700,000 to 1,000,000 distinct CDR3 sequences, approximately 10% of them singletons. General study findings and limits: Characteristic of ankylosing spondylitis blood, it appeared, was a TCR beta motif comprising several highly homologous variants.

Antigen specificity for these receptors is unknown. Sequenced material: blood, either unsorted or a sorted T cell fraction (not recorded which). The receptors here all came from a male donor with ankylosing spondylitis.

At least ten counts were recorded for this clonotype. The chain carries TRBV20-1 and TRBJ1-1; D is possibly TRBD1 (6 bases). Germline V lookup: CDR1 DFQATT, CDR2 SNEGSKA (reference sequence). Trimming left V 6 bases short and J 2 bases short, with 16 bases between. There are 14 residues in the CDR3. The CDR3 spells CSAIDQGRNTEAFF. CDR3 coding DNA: TGCAGTGCGATAGATCAGGGGCGAAACACTGAAGCTTTCTTT.

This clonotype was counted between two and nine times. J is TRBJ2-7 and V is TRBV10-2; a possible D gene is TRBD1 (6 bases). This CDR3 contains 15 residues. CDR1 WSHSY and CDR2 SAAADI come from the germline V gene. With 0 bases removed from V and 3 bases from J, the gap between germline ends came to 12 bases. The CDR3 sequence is CASSESFSGDYEQYF. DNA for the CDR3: TGCGCCAGCAGTGAGTCGTTTTCAGGGGACTACGAGCAGTACTTC.

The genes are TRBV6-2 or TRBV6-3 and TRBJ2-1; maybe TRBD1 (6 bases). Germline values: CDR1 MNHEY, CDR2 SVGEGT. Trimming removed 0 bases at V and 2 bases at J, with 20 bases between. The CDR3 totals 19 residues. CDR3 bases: TGTGCCAGCAGTTACTCGAACGATTGGCGCTGGACAGCCTACAATGAGCAGTTCTTC. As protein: CASSYSNDWRWTAYNEQFF.

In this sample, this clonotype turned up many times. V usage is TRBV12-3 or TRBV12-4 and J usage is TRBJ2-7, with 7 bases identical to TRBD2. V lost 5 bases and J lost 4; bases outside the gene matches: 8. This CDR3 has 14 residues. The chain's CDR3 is CASSPNGGSYEQYF. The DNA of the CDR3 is TGTGCCAGCAGTCCGAACGGCGGGAGTTACGAGCAGTACTTC.

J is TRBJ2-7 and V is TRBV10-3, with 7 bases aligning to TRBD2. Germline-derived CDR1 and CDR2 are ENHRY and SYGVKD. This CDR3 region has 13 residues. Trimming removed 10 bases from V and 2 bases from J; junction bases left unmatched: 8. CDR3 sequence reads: CATLAEYTYEQYF. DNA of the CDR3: TGTGCCACCCTAGCGGAATATACCTACGAGCAGTACTTC.

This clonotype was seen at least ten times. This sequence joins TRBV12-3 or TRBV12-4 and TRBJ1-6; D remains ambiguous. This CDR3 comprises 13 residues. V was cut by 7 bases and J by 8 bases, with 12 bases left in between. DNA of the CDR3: TGTGCCAGCAAAAGGACCGCCGATTCACCCCTCCACTTT. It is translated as CASKRTADSPLHF.

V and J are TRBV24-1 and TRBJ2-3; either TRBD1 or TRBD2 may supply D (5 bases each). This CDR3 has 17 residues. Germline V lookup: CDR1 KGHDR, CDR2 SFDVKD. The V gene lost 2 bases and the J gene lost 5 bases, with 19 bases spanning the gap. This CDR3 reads CATSDSGRGPPGDTQYF. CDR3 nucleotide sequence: TGTGCCACCAGTGATTCGGGAAGGGGTCCCCCGGGAGATACGCAGTATTTT.

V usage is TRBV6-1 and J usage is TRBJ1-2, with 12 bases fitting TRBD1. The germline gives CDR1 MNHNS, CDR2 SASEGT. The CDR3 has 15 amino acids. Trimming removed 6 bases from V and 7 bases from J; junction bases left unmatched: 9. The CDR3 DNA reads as TGTGCCAGCAGGCCTCCGGGACAGGGGGCAGGTGGCTACACCTTC. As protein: CASRPPGQGAGGYTF.

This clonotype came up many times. In nucleotides, the CDR3 is TGTGCCAGCAGTTTTAGCGGGAGGTCCTCCTACAATGAGCAGTTCTTC. Its protein product is CASSFSGRSSYNEQFF. This chain uses TRBV28 with TRBJ2-1; 10 bases map to TRBD2. Germline assignment: CDR1 MDHEN and CDR2 SYDVKM. V shed 3 bases and J 0 bases; nucleotides not matched to a gene: 2. This CDR3 spans 16 amino acids.

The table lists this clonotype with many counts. CDR3 residues: CSAEETSAYNEQFF. The CDR3 bases are TGCAGCGCCGAGGAGACTAGCGCCTACAATGAGCAGTTCTTC. The chain uses TRBV29-1 and TRBJ2-1; 8 nucleotides agree with TRBD2. V lost 7 bases to trimming and J lost 2 bases; unmatched junction nucleotides: 7. Germline V gives CDR1 SQVTM, CDR2 ANQGSEA. This CDR3 has 14 residues.

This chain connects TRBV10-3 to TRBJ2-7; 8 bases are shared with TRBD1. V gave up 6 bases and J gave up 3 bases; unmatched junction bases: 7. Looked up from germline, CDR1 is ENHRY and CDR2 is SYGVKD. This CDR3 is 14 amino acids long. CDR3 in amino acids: CAIRAGGGFYEQYF. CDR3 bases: TGTGCCATCAGGGCAGGGGGCGGTTTCTACGAGCAGTACTTC.

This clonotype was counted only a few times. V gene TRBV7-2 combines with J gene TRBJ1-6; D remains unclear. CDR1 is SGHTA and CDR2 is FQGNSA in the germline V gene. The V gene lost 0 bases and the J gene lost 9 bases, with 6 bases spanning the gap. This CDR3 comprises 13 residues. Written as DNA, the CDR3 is TGTGCCAGCAGCTTAGCCGCGAGTTCACCCCTCCACTTT. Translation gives CASSLAASSPLHF.

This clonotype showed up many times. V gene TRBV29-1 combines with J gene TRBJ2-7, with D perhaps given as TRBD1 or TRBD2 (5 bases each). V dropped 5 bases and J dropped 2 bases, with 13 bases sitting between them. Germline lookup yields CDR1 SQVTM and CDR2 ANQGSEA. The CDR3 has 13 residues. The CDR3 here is CSVQRGEPYEQYF. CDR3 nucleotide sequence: TGCAGCGTTCAGCGAGGGGAGCCCTACGAGCAGTACTTC.

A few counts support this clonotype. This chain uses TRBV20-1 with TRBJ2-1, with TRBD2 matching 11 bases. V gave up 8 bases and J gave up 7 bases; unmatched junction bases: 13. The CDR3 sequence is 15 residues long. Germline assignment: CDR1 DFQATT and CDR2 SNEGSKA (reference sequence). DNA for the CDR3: TGCAGTCCTATTCCGACTAGCGGGGTCGGGAATGAGCAGTTCTTC. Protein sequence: CSPIPTSGVGNEQFF.

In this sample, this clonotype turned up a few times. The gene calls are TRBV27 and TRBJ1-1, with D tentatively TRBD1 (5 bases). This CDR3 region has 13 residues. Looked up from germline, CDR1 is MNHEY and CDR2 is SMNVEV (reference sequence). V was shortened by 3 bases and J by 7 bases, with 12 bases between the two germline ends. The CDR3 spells CASSFSPGGEAFF. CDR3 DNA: TGTGCCAGCAGTTTTTCCCCGGGGGGTGAAGCTTTCTTT.

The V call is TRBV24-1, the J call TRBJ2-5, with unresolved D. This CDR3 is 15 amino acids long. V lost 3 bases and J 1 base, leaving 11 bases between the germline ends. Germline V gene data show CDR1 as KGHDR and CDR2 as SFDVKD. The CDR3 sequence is CATSDRSTTQETQYF. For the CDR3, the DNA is TGTGCCACCAGTGATAGGTCCACAACCCAAGAGACCCAGTACTTC.

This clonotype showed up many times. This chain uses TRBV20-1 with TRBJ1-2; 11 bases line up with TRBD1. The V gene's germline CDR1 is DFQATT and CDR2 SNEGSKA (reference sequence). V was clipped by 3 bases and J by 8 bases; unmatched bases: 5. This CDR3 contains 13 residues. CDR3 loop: CSASRTGGTGYTF. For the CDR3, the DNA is TGCAGTGCTAGCAGGACAGGGGGCACAGGCTACACCTTC.

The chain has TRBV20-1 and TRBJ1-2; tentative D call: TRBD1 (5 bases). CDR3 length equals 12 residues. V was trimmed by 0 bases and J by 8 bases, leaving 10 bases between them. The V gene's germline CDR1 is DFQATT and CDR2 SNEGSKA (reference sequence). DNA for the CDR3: TGCAGTGCTAGAGATGGAAGGGGAGGCTACACCTTC. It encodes CSARDGRGGYTF.

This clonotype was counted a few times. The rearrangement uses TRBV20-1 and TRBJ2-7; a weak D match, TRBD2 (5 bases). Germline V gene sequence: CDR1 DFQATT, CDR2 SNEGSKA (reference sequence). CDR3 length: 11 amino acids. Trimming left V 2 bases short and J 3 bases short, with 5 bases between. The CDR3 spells CSARRDYEQYF. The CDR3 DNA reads TGCAGTGCTAGACGGGACTACGAGCAGTACTTC.

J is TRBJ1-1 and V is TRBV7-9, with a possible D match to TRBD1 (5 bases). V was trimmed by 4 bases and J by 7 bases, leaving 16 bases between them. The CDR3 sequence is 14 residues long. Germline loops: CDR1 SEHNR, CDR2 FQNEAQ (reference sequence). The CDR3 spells CASSSGHPVGEAFF. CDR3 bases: TGTGCCAGCAGCTCCGGACACCCTGTTGGTGAAGCTTTCTTT. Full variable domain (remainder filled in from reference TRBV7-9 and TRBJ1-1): DTGVSQNPRHKITKRGQNVTFRCDPISEHNRLYWYRQTLGQGPEFLTYFQNEAQLEKSRLLSDRFSAERPKGSFSTLEIQRTEQGDSAMYLCASSSGHPVGEAFFGQGTRLTVV.

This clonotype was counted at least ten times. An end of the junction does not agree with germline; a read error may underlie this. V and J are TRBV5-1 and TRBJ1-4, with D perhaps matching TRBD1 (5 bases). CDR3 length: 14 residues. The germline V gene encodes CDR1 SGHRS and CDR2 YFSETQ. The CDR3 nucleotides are TGTGCCAGCAGTTTGGGGCAGGGCGGTGAAAAACTGTTTTTT. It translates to CASSLGQGGEKLFF.